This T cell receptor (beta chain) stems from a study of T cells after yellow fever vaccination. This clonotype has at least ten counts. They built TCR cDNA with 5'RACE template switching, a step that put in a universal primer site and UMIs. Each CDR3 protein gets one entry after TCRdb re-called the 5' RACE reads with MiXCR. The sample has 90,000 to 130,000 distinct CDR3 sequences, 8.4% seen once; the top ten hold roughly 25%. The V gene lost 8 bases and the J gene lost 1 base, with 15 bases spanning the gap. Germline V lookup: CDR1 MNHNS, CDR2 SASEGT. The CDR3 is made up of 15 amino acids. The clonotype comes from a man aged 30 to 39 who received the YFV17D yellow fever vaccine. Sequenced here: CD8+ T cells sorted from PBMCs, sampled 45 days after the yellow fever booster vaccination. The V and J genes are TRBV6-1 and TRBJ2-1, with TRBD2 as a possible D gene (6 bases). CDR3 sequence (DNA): TGTGCCAGCTCCACCACCGGGACTTCCTACAATGAGCAGTTCTTC. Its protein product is CASSTTGTSYNEQFF.